The clone carrying this T cell receptor beta chain was seen only a few times. The record originates from a study of blood T cell repertoires in COVID-19. Study as a whole: Samples came from the United States, Italy and Spain, spanning acute and convalescent COVID-19. PBMCs, B-cell-depleted T cells, or T cells provided the cDNA or gDNA that made up the material.

Authors' methods: Estimates of nucleated cell counts were drawn from the amplification of reference gene primers. The assay was immunoSEQ multiplex PCR, and TCRdb's table has in-frame clones only and misses some. V and J calls and clone size follow that table, whereas D and trimming were derived from the DNA. The sample contains about 140,000 clones, about 86% of which appear only once. Germline assignment: CDR1 SGHNT and CDR2 YYREEE (reference sequence). The V gene lost 0 bases and the J gene lost 1 base, with 5 bases spanning the gap. The CDR3 runs 13 residues. What was sequenced was peripheral blood. The sequence was obtained from a woman aged 60-75 years with acute or convalescent COVID-19. The gene calls are TRBV5-4 and TRBJ2-7, with D hard to call. Written as DNA, the CDR3 is TGTGCCAGCAGCTTGGCAGGTTCCTACGAGCAGTACTTC. Residues: CASSLAGSYEQYF.